This paragraph covers one T cell receptor beta chain sequence. This clone has a handful of counts. The antigen it recognizes is unknown. Base qualities are not at hand, and no much larger clone is one base apart. The data belong to a study of beta chain features in type 1 diabetes (dated by TCRdb to 2016 to 2019). As for the study more broadly: Patients and healthy donors did not differ in mean age, gender distribution, total cell number or subset yield. A total of roughly 100 million sorted cells were examined across all samples, and RNA yield correlated strongly with the number of cells per subset. The study compared the TCRB repertoires of sorted circulating CD4+ T cell subsets in recently diagnosed type 1 diabetes patients with those in matched healthy donors. Naive and central memory subsets were obtained from all 30 or so donors, but regulatory and stem cell-like memory subsets were isolated from only 8 patients and roughly 8 healthy donors. Broader findings and caveats from the paper: At VDJ recombination sites, patients with type 1 diabetes made fewer insertions and deleted more nucleotides, a pattern implying thymic rearrangement abnormalities. A moderate but significant shortening of TCRB CDR3 length was observed in type 1 diabetes patients in all four CD4+ subsets. Shorter templates might be favored by PCR, yet because patient and control samples were amplified and corrected together, any such skew would affect both groups equally. Because small numbers of individuals were included in the HLA sub-analyses, any influence of HLA type on TCRB rearrangement was left unresolved. Because cDNA was sequenced instead of genomic DNA, activated cells with high expression could be over-represented, although the groups did not differ in activation or CD3 levels. Naive, central memory and regulatory TCRB repertoires appeared to be more alike among patients than among healthy donors.

V sheds 0 bases and J sheds 5 bases, leaving 19 bases between their ends. CDR1 and CDR2, looked up from the germline V gene (reference sequence), are GTSNPN and SVGIG. The CDR3 goes from the cysteine to the phenylalanine over 16 residues. Left in the record is the CDR3 DNA by itself, 48 bases read in frame from the first base. Each donor gave one peripheral blood draw, averaging approximately 120 mL, which was collected into heparinised tubes. A BD FACSAria II and a panel including CD45RO, CCR7, CD25, CD127, CD95 and CD27 were used to sort naive, central memory, regulatory and stem cell-like memory CD4+ T cells. Purity was above 95% for every sorted population. Right away, PBMCs were isolated by Lymphoprep density gradient centrifugation and were stained directly, with no culture step. So that batch effects would be minimized, each experiment stained and sorted samples in pairs, pairing one healthy donor with one patient.

The High Capacity cDNA Reverse Transcription Kit was used to reverse transcribe all of the isolated RNA, meaning that expressed TCRB transcripts were what got sequenced. Deep immunoSEQ sequencing was applied to naive, central memory and regulatory T cell samples, giving an average of roughly 3.6 million total reads per sample. Sorted cells were lysed in RLT buffer, and RNA was extracted using DNase-treated RNeasy Micro or Mini kits according to cell number. Each cell subset was processed separately to prevent cross-contamination, with patient and healthy donor samples processed together. The immunoSEQ multiplex PCR was used to amplify TCRB sequences from cDNA, generating 87-bp fragments that spanned the CDR3 region. The amplicons were sequenced using the Illumina HiSeq platform. The study's own analysis went as follows. PCR bias was computationally corrected using synthetic template baselines, reads within Hamming distance 2 were collapsed, and singletons that could not be merged were discarded. By aligning reads against IMGT, V, D and J genes, CDR3 length, and insertions or deletions at six rearrangement sites were assigned. Within each subset, clonotype counts were normalized to sorted cell number, after which true diversity and Gini coefficients were computed with the tcR R package. The overlap coefficient, calculated on TCRB nucleotide sequences, was used to measure repertoire sharing. Out-of-frame TCRB sequences from naive cells were analyzed to stand in for the pre-selection repertoire. In TCRdb, the immuneACCESS table is reduced to in-frame sequences with V and J assigned. These tables do not hold every clone; where another copy was compared, an unresolved V gene accounts for under half, and the others remain unexplained. That table supplies the V and J calls and clone size; D and trimming were determined from the DNA. The sample profile shows approximately 170,000 clones; 63% of them were found once. Jointly, the top ten make up about 0.1% of the sample.

Material for sequencing was naive CD4+ T cells from blood. What this sample's cell subset or site label stands for: true naive CD4+ T cells. The sequence came from a man aged 30 to 45 with type 1 diabetes. Rearrangement joined TRBV30 to TRBJ2-5; the D gene is not confidently resolved. This receptor carries the CDR3 CAWSVPSKLPGETQYF. The nucleotide sequence reads as follows: TGTGCCTGGAGTGTACCGAGTAAGCTTCCCGGGGAGACCCAGTACTTC.